What follows describes a single T cell receptor beta chain. CDR3 length: 13 residues. Germline CDR1 MNHEY, CDR2 SMNVEV (reference sequence). Losses at the gene ends were 5 bases for V and 6 bases for J; bases not matched to a gene: 4. Only in-frame clones appear in the TCRdb table, and some are missing; sequencing was by immunoSEQ multiplex PCR. The sample holds tens of thousands of clones; 94% are singletons and the top ten take 0.26%. This sample is part of a study of technical replicates of blood from four donors. Sequenced material: T cells isolated from PBMCs. The chain recombines TRBV27 with TRBJ1-2; TRBD1 matches at 9 bases. This TCR was recovered from a human donor in good health. The CDR3 protein is CASSHRGLNGYTF. For the CDR3, the DNA is TGTGCCAGCAGTCACAGGGGGCTTAATGGCTACACCTTC.